This T cell receptor beta chain comes out of a study of shared clonotypes between healthy human individuals. Background on the study: Aged between 18 and 49, the donors were two women and three men.

This clone showed up just once. Its target is unknown. Study-wide results and caveats: Non-shared clonotypes displayed generation probabilities falling below those of clonotypes present in all four donors. Researchers found naive subsets generally carried larger estimated richness than memory subsets. The authors sampled blood alone, and tissue repertoires likely differ.

Method: immunoSEQ multiplex PCR; TCRdb's copy keeps in-frame clones and lacks some. Of about 750,000 clones in the sample, about 91% are singletons; the top ten hold 24%. Naivety among CD8 cells was defined by CD45RO negativity and positive CCR7 selection, thereby excluding terminally differentiated effector memory CD45RA+ cells. Germline CDR1 MDHEN, CDR2 SYDVKM. Trimming removed 6 bases from V and 2 bases from J, with 8 bases in between. This CDR3 spans 12 amino acids. The sequenced sample was naive CD8+ T cells sorted from blood. This sequence originates from a young man in good health. The J gene is TRBJ2-7, the V gene TRBV28; no definite D call. The CDR3: CASRDPAYEQYF. The CDR3 DNA reads TGTGCCAGCAGGGACCCTGCCTACGAGCAGTACTTC.